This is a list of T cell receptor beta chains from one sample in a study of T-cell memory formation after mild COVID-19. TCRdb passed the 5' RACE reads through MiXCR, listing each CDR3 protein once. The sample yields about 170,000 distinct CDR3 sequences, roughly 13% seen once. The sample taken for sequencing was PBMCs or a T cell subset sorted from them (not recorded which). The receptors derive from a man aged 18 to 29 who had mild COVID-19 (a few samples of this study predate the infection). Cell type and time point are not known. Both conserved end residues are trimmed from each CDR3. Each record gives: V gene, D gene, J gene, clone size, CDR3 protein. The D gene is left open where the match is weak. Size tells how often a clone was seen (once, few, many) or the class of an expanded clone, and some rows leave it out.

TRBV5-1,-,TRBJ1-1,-,ASSPTLGNTEAF
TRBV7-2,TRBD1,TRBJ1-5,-,ASSSTRGPGQPQH
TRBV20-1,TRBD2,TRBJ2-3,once,SASGRGVTDTQY
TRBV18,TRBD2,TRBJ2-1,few,ASSPRLAGGRNEQF
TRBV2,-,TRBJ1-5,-,ASSDTTPQPQH
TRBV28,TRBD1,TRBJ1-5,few,ASSTGVQPQH
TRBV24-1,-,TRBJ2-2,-,ATSDPGENTGELF
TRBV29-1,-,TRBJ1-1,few,SARTEKAF
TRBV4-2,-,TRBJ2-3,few,ASSQVSTDTQY
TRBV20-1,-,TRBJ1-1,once,SESGEWNTEAF
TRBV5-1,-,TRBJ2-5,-,ASSWTTQETQY
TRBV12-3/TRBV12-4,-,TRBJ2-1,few,ASRGPGRPFDEQF
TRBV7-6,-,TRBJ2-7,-,ASSFGRDYEQY
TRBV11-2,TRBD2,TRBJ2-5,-,ASSSGLAGGRTQY
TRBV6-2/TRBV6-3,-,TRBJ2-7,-,ASSYLRDKPYEQY
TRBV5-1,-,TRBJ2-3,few,ASRSGSTSTDTQY
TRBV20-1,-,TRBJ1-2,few,SARVKGWDYGYT
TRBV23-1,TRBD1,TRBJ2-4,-,AIRTGDGNIQY
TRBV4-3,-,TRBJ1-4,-,ASSLEDYRAGTNEKLF
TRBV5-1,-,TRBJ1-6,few,ASSLDQGSNSPLH
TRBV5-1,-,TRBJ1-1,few,ASSRGGGPSDEAF
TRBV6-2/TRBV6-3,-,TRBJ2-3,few,ASSNPATGADTQY
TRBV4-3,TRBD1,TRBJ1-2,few,ASSRFEDRVTNYGYT
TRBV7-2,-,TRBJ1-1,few,ASSRALAGTEAF
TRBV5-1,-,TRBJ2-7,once,ASSLYLQGQDRYEQY
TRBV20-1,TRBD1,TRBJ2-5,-,SASSRGHETQY
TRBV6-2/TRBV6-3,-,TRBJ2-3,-,ASSRRTGTDTQY
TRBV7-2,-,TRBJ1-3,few,ASSVYGGVGNTIY
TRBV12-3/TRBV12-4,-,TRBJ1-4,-,ASSPNTATTPGEKLF
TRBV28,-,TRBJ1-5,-,ASSLWGRPNQPQH
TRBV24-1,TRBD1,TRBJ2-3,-,ATSDSGQRPDTQY
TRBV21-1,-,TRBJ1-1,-,ASTNNKSNTEAF
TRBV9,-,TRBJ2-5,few,ASSVEETQY
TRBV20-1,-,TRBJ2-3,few,SADTRTDTQY
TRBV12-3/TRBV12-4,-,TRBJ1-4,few,ASSFEGTNEKLF
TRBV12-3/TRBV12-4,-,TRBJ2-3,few,ASSGAPRVSTDTQY